The 28 T cell receptor beta chains below come from one sample, sequenced in a study of metastatic and nonmetastatic thyroid tumors. Patients had received no treatment of any kind before thyroid surgery. MiXCR was used by TCRdb to re-call the PCR reads. The sample lists 34,000 or so clones; approximately 34% were seen once. Sequenced input: tumor tissue. These receptors came from a female donor with papillary thyroid cancer or a benign thyroid nodule (not recorded which). Some clones in this sample may be carry-over from other donors' samples.

The chain links TRBV30 to TRBJ1-4, with a possible D match to TRBD1 (5 bases). Germline CDR1 GTSNPN, CDR2 SVGIG (reference sequence). Trimming removed 1 base from V and 8 bases from J, with 14 bases in between. This CDR3 spans 14 amino acids. The CDR3 DNA is TGTGCCTGGAGTGACTCAGGGAGGGACGAAAAACTGTTTTTT. Translating it yields CAWSDSGRDEKLFF.

This clone was seen only a few times. The chain recombines TRBV7-6 with TRBJ2-7, with D possibly being TRBD2 (5 bases). The germline V and J ends were trimmed by 1 base and 5 bases, with 12 bases remaining between them. This CDR3 region has 14 residues. The V gene's germline CDR1 is SGHVS and CDR2 FNYEAQ. The CDR3 here is CASSLDLGGNEQYF. The CDR3 DNA sequence: TGTGCCAGCAGCTTAGATCTCGGAGGAAACGAGCAGTACTTC.

This clone was detected a few times. At one of its ends the junction is not consistent with the germline gene, which may arise from a read error. The chain combines TRBV19 with TRBJ1-2; unclear D gene. The CDR3 consists of 13 residues. CDR1 and CDR2 from the germline V gene are LNHDA and SQIVND (reference sequence). This CDR3 is CASSAPRSYVYTF. The DNA of the CDR3 is TGTGCCAGTAGTGCCCCTCGCAGCTATGTCTACACCTTC.

This clone was seen a few times. V and J are TRBV27 and TRBJ1-4; 8 bases match TRBD1. V shed 6 bases and J 8 bases; nucleotides not matched to a gene: 5. The CDR3 consists of 13 residues. The germline V gene encodes CDR1 MNHEY and CDR2 SMNVEV (reference sequence). The chain's CDR3 is CASRTGDEEKLFF. In DNA, the CDR3 is TGTGCCAGCAGGACAGGGGATGAGGAAAAACTGTTTTTT.

V gene TRBV5-1 combines with J gene TRBJ2-1; either TRBD1 or TRBD2 may fit D (5 bases each). Germline V gene sequence: CDR1 SGHRS, CDR2 YFSETQ. The CDR3 has 18 amino acids. V lost 0 bases, J lost 8 bases, and 24 bases lay in between. The CDR3 region is CASSLGVVRGMRGDEQFF. CDR3 coding DNA: TGCGCCAGCAGCTTGGGTGTAGTGAGGGGCATGAGAGGAGATGAGCAGTTCTTC.

J is TRBJ2-7 and V is TRBV30; D tentatively fits TRBD1 or TRBD2 (6 bases each). This CDR3 contains 14 residues. The V gene's germline CDR1 is GTSNPN and CDR2 SVGIG (reference sequence). V was trimmed by 0 bases and J by 3 bases, leaving 12 bases between them. The DNA for the CDR3 is TGTGCCTGGAGTGTAGGGGGGATAAGCTACGAGCAGTACTTC. Amino acid sequence: CAWSVGGISYEQYF.

This clone was seen more than once but under ten times. The V and J genes are TRBV27 and TRBJ2-7; TRBD1 agrees at 9 bases. Germline V gene lookup returns CDR1 MNHEY and CDR2 SMNVEV (reference sequence). The CDR3 spans 15 residues. Losses at the gene ends were 8 bases for V and 6 bases for J; bases not matched to a gene: 14. In nucleotides, the CDR3 is TGTGCCAGCCAGATATGGTCGACAGGGGGGGTCGAGCAGTACTTC. Residues: CASQIWSTGGVEQYF.

This clone was counted a few times. J is TRBJ1-5 and V is TRBV6-1; the D gene is possibly TRBD1 (5 bases). V was pared by 2 bases and J by 2 bases, with 16 bases between. CDR1 MNHNS and CDR2 SASEGT come from the germline V gene. There are 17 residues in the CDR3. DNA of the CDR3: TGTGCCAGCAGTGAATATCTCGGAGGGGTGGGCAATCAGCCCCAGCATTTT. Its translation: CASSEYLGGVGNQPQHF.

This chain links TRBV24-1 with TRBJ2-3; D possibly corresponds to TRBD1 (6 bases). The CDR3 runs 16 residues. V dropped 5 bases and J dropped 1 base, with 15 bases sitting between them. Germline-derived CDR1 and CDR2 are KGHDR and SFDVKD. DNA of the CDR3: TGTGCCACCAGTGGGGGTGGGGGCGCATGCACAGATACGCAGTATTTT. Translated, it gives CATSGGGGACTDTQYF.

Worth noting for this clone: Relative to the germline gene, one junction end is altered; a read error may explain this. This chain links TRBV6-1 with TRBJ2-7; 10 bases line up with TRBD1. CDR3 size: 15 residues. Germline V lookup: CDR1 MNHNS, CDR2 SASEGT. CDR3 amino acids: CASSEGQGQGYGSVF. The CDR3 DNA reads TGTGCCAGCAGTGAAGGGCAGGGACAGGGGTATGGATCGGTCTTC.

Concerning this clone itself: The junction departs from germline at one end; a sequencing error may be responsible. Other DNA sequences within the sample encode an identical CDR3. CDR3 DNA: TGCGCCAGCAGCCCGGGACAGACCTACGAGCAGTATTTC. Protein sequence: CASSPGQTYEQYF. The rearrangement joins TRBV5-1 to TRBJ2-7, with 7 positions matching TRBD1. The length of the CDR3 is 13 residues. Germline CDR1 and CDR2: SGHRS and YFSETQ.

The J gene is TRBJ2-3, the V gene TRBV30, with TRBD2 matching 12 bases. The CDR3 totals 16 residues. The germline gives CDR1 GTSNPN, CDR2 SVGIG (reference sequence). J lost 0 bases, V lost 3 bases, and 4 bases had no gene match. The CDR3 is CAWRKGLAGSTDTQYF. CDR3 sequence (DNA): TGTGCCTGGAGAAAAGGACTAGCGGGAAGCACAGATACGCAGTATTTT.

The chain has TRBV30 and TRBJ1-6, with D hard to call. This CDR3 is 13 amino acids long. With 3 bases removed from V and 5 bases from J, the gap between germline ends came to 8 bases. The germline CDR1 and CDR2 sequences are GTSNPN and SVGIG (reference sequence). In nucleotides, the CDR3 is TGTGCCTGGAGGGGAGGGAATAATTCACCCCTCCACTTT. As protein: CAWRGGNNSPLHF.

This chain uses TRBV6-1 with TRBJ1-5, with no clear D. V was cut by 6 bases and J by 0 bases, with 15 bases left in between. Germline CDR1 and CDR2: MNHNS and SASEGT. The CDR3 runs to 16 residues. CDR3 nucleotide sequence: TGTGCCAGCAGGCTCCTGGACGGGGATAGCAATCAGCCCCAGCATTTT. The encoded protein is CASRLLDGDSNQPQHF.

This clone was seen a few times. DNA of the CDR3: TGTGCCAGCAGCTTAGTTACGGGGACCAACAATTCACCCCTCCACTTT. Its translation is CASSLVTGTNNSPLHF. The chain is built from TRBV11-2 and TRBJ1-6, with D possibly being TRBD1 (5 bases). Germline loops: CDR1 SGHAT, CDR2 FQNNGV. This CDR3 spans 16 amino acids. Trimming took 1 base from V and 7 from J, leaving 14 bases between them.

The V gene is TRBV11-3, the J gene TRBJ2-5, with 11 bases matching TRBD2. Germline V gene sequence: CDR1 SGHNT, CDR2 YENEEA. The CDR3 is 15 residues long. J was trimmed by 0 bases and V by 5 bases; bases with no gene match: 2. The CDR3: CASSQGLADQETQYF. CDR3 DNA sequence: TGTGCCAGCAGCCAGGGACTAGCGGACCAAGAGACCCAGTACTTC.

Note on this clone: The junction shows a germline mismatch at one end, possibly a read error. The J gene is TRBJ2-3, the V gene TRBV6-6; TRBD1 matches at 8 bases. The germline gives CDR1 MNHNY, CDR2 SVGAGI (reference sequence). The CDR3 consists of 15 residues. The CDR3 reads CASTYGTGDTDTQYF. DNA of the CDR3: TGTGCCAGCACTTACGGGACAGGAGACACAGATACGCAGTATTTT.

This sequence joins TRBV20-1 and TRBJ1-5; 8 bases fit TRBD1. Germline V gene data show CDR1 as DFQATT and CDR2 as SNEGSKA (reference sequence). The CDR3 has 16 residues. V lost 6 bases, J lost 3 bases, and 13 bases stayed unmatched. In nucleotides, the CDR3 is TGCAGTGCCGGGAGCTCCGGGACAGGTTTCAATCAGCCCCAGCATTTT. This encodes CSAGSSGTGFNQPQHF.

This clone was seen a few times. J is TRBJ2-7 and V is TRBV6-1; the D gene is possibly TRBD2 (5 bases). V shed 4 bases and J shed 2 bases, with 18 bases lying between them. Germline CDR1 MNHNS, CDR2 SASEGT. CDR3 length: 16 amino acids. This CDR3 reads CASSGLSDGGTYEQYF. DNA of the CDR3: TGTGCCAGCAGTGGCTTGTCCGACGGAGGTACCTACGAGCAGTACTTC.

This chain links TRBV11-3 with TRBJ2-2; D not resolved. CDR3 length: 15 amino acids. Germline V gene data show CDR1 as SGHNT and CDR2 as YENEEA. V lost 2 bases, J lost 1 base, and 8 bases lay in between. The CDR3 sequence is CASSLLAGNTGELFF. The CDR3 nucleotides are TGTGCCAGCAGCTTACTCGCAGGGAACACCGGGGAGCTGTTTTTT.

This clone was detected only once. V and J are TRBV5-1 and TRBJ2-1; tentative D call: TRBD1 (6 bases). The CDR3 contains 16 residues. V shed 9 bases and J shed 5 bases, with 24 bases lying between them. Germline V gene data show CDR1 as SGHRS and CDR2 as YFSETQ. The CDR3 reads CATTTRGQKSDNEQFF. CDR3 DNA: TGCGCCACAACCACCAGGGGACAAAAAAGTGACAATGAGCAGTTCTTC.

The gene calls are TRBV27 and TRBJ2-7; D might be TRBD1 (6 bases). Germline lookup yields CDR1 MNHEY and CDR2 SMNVEV (reference sequence). This CDR3 spans 15 amino acids. V lost 6 bases and J 1 base, leaving 16 bases between the germline ends. The CDR3 DNA reads TGTGCCAGCAGGAGGAGCCGGGACACATCCTACGAGCAGTACTTC. Amino acid sequence: CASRRSRDTSYEQYF.

The V gene is TRBV6-1, the J gene TRBJ1-2; TRBD1 matches at 11 bases. The germline gives CDR1 MNHNS, CDR2 SASEGT. The CDR3 is 15 residues long. Trimming removed 6 bases from V and 7 bases from J; junction bases left unmatched: 10. The DNA for the CDR3 is TGTGCCAGCAGACCACCGGGACAGGGGGGAAGTGGCTACACCTTC. Protein sequence: CASRPPGQGGSGYTF.

This chain joins TRBV6-1 and TRBJ1-1; 7 bases map to TRBD1. The CDR3 is made up of 12 amino acids. V was clipped by 4 bases and J by 11 bases; unmatched bases: 7. The V gene's germline CDR1 is MNHNS and CDR2 SASEGT. CDR3 region: CASSGDSPRAFF. The CDR3 bases are TGTGCCAGCAGTGGGGACAGCCCGAGGGCTTTCTTT.

J is TRBJ2-3 and V is TRBV6-2 or TRBV6-3; TRBD1 matches at 7 bases. CDR1 is MNHEY, CDR2 SVGEGT, per germline. With V trimmed by 2 bases and J by 2 bases, 10 bases remained unmatched. The CDR3 is made up of 17 amino acids. CDR3 nucleotides: TGTGCCAGCAGTTACGACAGGGAGTTAGGGAACACAGATACGCAGTATTTT. Residues: CASSYDRELGNTDTQYF.

As regards this clone: Relative to the germline gene, one junction end is altered; a read error may explain this. The J gene is TRBJ2-7, the V gene TRBV6-2 or TRBV6-3; D is uncertain. This CDR3 contains 15 residues. From germline, CDR1 is MNHEY and CDR2 SVGEGT. The CDR3 sequence is CVSSYSVESSYEQYF. The CDR3 DNA is TGTGTCAGCAGTTACTCGGTGGAAAGCTCCTACGAGCAGTACTTC.

This clone was counted at least ten times. This chain uses TRBV18 with TRBJ1-1; the match to TRBD1 covers 7 bases. This CDR3 is built from 15 residues. The J segment lost 4 bases and the V segment lost 3 bases, leaving 8 bases of the junction unmatched. From germline, CDR1 is KGHSH and CDR2 LQKENI. CDR3 coding DNA: TGTGCCAGCTCACCGGGACAGATCAGGGTCACTGAAGCTTTCTTT. Residues: CASSPGQIRVTEAFF.

The table lists this clone with a few counts. The chain has TRBV2 and TRBJ2-3; TRBD2 agrees at 9 bases. The length of the CDR3 is 15 residues. Germline V CDR1 and CDR2: SNHLY, FYNNEI. J was trimmed by 3 bases and V by 11 bases; bases with no gene match: 12. The CDR3 loop reads CASSRTAGGTDTQYF. CDR3 nucleotide sequence: TGTGCCTCCTCCCGGACAGCGGGGGGAACAGATACGCAGTATTTT.